This T cell receptor (beta chain) was observed in a study of graft-versus-host responses after intestinal transplantation. Trimming took 5 bases from V and 1 from J, leaving 15 bases between them. CDR1 MNHEY and CDR2 SMNVEV come from the germline V gene (reference sequence). There are 16 residues in the CDR3. In regard to this clone: Its antigen is as yet unknown.

Produced via immunoSEQ multiplex PCR; TCRdb's table is partial and in-frame only. The top ten hold 0.15% to 0.2% of the sample, which has 110,000 to 150,000 clones, about nine tenths seen once. The sequencing here drew on unstimulated CD4+ T cells sorted from spleen or lymph node cells, taken before intestinal transplant. The chain recombines TRBV27 with TRBJ1-5; the D gene is possibly TRBD1 (5 bases). This sequence originates from a human donor who received an intestinal transplant. The CDR3 region has the DNA TGTGCCAGCAGTCTGGTCGGGGGTGTAAGCAATCAGCCCCAGCATTTT. Translating gives CASSLVGGVSNQPQHF.